This TCR beta chain was found in a study of blood T cell repertoires in COVID-19. Participant ages covered about 18 to 89 years across about 25 US areas. The authors' processing: Researchers report that nucleated cell counts were estimated from reference gene primer amplification. The protocol was immunoSEQ multiplex PCR, while the TCRdb copy is restricted to in-frame clones and leaves out a portion. That table gives V, J and clone size, and the DNA gave D and trimming. The repertoire consists of about 220,000 clones, with 84% occurring once and the leading ten covering 6.8%. In germline, CDR1 is MDHEN, CDR2 SYDVKM. The CDR3 sequence is 15 residues long. Germline trimming cut 5 bases from V and 0 bases from J; bases unmatched to any gene: 4.

The receptor comes from a woman aged 40-49 years who had recovered from COVID-19. The sequencing sample was made of PBMCs or T cells enriched from blood (not recorded which). The V gene is TRBV28, the J gene TRBJ2-1, with 7 positions matching TRBD2. CDR3 residues: CASSIGGGSYNEQFF. In nucleotides, the CDR3 is TGTGCCAGCAGTATCGGCGGGGGCTCCTACAATGAGCAGTTCTTC. The full variable domain, rest sourced from reference TRBV28 and TRBJ2-1, is DVKVTQSSRYLVKRTGEKVFLECVQDMDHENMFWYRQDPGLGLRLIYFSYDVKMKEKGDIPEGYSVSREKKERFSLILESASTNQTSMYLCASSIGGGSYNEQFFGPGTRLTVL.